Each of the 2 T cell receptor beta chains below was sequenced from the same sample in a study of T-cell reconstitution after alpha-beta-depleted transplantation in children. Unique molecular identifiers were used in preparing the TCRbeta library. TCRdb passed the PCR reads through MiXCR, listing each CDR3 protein once. The data show around 580,000 distinct CDR3 sequences, with over 25% seen just once and around a third held by the top ten. Specimen: PBMCs, collected before TCRalphabeta/CD19-depleted stem cell transplant. Receptor source: a boy younger than two with Wiskott-Aldrich syndrome, due to receive a stem cell transplant.

The chain carries TRBV7-2 and TRBJ2-5; TRBD2 aligns across 8 bases. The CDR3 sequence is 16 residues long. The ends lost 3 bases at V and 3 bases at J; junction bases unmatched: 9. Germline CDR1 is SGHTA and CDR2 is FQGNSA. The CDR3 reads CASSFGVGGRKETQYF. CDR3 sequence (DNA): TGTGCCAGCAGCTTTGGGGTCGGCGGGAGGAAAGAGACCCAGTACTTC.

This chain uses TRBV30 with TRBJ1-5, with D unclear. Trimming cost V 5 bases and J 3 bases, with 8 bases left between them. The CDR3 loop spans 12 amino acids. Germline CDR1 is GTSNPN and CDR2 is SVGIG (reference sequence). CDR3 nucleotides: TGTGCCTGGGAGGGTCCCAATCAGCCCCAGCATTTT. Protein product: CAWEGPNQPQHF.